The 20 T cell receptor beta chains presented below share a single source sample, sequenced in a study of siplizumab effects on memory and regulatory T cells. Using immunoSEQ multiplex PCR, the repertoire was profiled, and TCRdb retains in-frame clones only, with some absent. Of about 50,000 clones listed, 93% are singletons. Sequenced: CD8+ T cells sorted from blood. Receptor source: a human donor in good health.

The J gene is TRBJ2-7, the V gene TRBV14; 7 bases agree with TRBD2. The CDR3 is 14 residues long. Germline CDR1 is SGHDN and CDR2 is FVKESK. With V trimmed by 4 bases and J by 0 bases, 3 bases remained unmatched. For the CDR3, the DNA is TGTGCCAGCAGCCTCGGGACTATCTCCTACGAGCAGTACTTC. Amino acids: CASSLGTISYEQYF.

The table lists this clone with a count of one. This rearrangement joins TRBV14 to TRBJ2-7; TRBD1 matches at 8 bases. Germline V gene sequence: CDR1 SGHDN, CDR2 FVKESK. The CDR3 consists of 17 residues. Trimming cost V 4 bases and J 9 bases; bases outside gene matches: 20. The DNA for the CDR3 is TGTGCCAGCAGCCTAAGCCGGGGCGGGACAGGTCCGGTAGGGCAGTACTTC. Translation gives CASSLSRGGTGPVGQYF.

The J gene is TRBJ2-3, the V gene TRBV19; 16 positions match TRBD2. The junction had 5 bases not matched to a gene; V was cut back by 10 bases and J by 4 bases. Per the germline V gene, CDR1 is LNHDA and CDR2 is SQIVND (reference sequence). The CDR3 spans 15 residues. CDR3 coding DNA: TGTGCCACCGGGACTAGCGGGAGGGGATCAGATACGCAGTATTTT. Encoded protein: CATGTSGRGSDTQYF.

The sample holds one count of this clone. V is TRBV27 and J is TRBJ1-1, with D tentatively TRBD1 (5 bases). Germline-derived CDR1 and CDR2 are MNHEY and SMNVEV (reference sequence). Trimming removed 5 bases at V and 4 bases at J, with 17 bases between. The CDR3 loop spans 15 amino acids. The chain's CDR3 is CASSPNPSGSTEAFF. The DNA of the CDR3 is TGTGCCAGCAGTCCTAACCCCTCAGGGAGCACTGAAGCTTTCTTT.

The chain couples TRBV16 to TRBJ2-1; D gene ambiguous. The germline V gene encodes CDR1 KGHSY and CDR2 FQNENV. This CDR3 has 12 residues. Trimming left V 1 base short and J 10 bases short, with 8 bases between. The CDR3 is CASSQWEREQFF. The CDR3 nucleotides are TGTGCCAGCAGCCAATGGGAAAGGGAGCAGTTCTTC.

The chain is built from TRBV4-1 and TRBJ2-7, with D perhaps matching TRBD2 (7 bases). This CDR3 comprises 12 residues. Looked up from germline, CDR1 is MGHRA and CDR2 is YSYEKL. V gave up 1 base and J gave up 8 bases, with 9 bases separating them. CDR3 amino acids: CASSQVGGQQYF. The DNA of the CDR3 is TGCGCCAGCAGCCAAGTGGGGGGGCAGCAGTACTTC.

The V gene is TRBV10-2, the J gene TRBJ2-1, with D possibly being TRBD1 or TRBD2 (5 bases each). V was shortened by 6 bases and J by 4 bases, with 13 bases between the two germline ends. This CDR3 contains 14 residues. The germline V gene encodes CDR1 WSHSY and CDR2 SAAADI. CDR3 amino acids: CASSNSGGYNEQFF. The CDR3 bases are TGCGCCAGCAGCAACTCTGGGGGATACAATGAGCAGTTCTTC.

CDR3 in amino acids: CASSPTGTENNEQFF. Here the CDR3 DNA reads TGTGCCAGCAGTCCGACCGGGACAGAAAACAATGAGCAGTTCTTC. The V call is TRBV13, the J call TRBJ2-1; 7 nucleotides line up with TRBD1. Germline V gene sequence: CDR1 PRHDT, CDR2 FYEKMQ (reference sequence). This CDR3 comprises 15 residues. J was trimmed by 5 bases and V by 6 bases; bases with no gene match: 10.

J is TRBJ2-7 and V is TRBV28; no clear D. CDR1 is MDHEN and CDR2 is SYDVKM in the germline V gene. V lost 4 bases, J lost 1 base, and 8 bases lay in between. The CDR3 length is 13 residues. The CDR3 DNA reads TGTGCCAGCAGTTCCACAGAGTCCTACGAGCAGTACTTC. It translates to CASSSTESYEQYF. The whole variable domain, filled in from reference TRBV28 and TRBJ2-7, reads DVKVTQSSRYLVKRTGEKVFLECVQDMDHENMFWYRQDPGLGLRLIYFSYDVKMKEKGDIPEGYSVSREKKERFSLILESASTNQTSMYLCASSSTESYEQYFGPGTRLTVT.

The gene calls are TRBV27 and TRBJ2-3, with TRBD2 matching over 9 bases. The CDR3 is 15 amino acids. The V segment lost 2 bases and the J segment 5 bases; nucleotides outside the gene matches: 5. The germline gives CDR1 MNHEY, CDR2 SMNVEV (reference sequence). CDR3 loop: CASSLTSGLLDTQYF. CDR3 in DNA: TGTGCCAGCAGTTTAACTAGCGGGCTACTAGATACGCAGTATTTT.

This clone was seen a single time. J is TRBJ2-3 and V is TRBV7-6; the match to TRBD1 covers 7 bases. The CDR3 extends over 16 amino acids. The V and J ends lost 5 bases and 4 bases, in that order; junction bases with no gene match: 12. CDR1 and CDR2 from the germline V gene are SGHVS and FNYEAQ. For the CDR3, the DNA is TGTGCCAGCAGCCCCAGACTGACAGGGCTCGCAGATACGCAGTATTTT. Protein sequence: CASSPRLTGLADTQYF.

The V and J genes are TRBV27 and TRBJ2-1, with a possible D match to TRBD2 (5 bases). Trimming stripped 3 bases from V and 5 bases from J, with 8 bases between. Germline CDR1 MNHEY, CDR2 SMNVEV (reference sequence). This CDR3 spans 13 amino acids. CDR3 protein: CASSFDGNNEQFF. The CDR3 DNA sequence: TGTGCCAGCAGTTTTGACGGGAACAATGAGCAGTTCTTC.

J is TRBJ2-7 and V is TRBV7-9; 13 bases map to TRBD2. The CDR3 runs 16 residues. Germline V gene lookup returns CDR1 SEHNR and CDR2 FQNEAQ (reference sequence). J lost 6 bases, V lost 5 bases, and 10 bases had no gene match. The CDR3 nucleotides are TGTGCCAGCAGCCTACTTCGGACTAGCGGGAGTGGCGAGCAGTACTTC. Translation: CASSLLRTSGSGEQYF.

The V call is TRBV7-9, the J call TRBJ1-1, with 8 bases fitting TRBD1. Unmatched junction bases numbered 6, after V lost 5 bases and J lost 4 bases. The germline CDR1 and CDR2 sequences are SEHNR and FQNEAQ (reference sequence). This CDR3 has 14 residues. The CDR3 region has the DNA TGTGCCAGCAGCCCCGGACAGGGTCGCACTGAAGCTTTCTTT. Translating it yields CASSPGQGRTEAFF. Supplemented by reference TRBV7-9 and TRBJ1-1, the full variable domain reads DTGVSQNPRHKITKRGQNVTFRCDPISEHNRLYWYRQTLGQGPEFLTYFQNEAQLEKSRLLSDRFSAERPKGSFSTLEIQRTEQGDSAMYLCASSPGQGRTEAFFGQGTRLTVV.

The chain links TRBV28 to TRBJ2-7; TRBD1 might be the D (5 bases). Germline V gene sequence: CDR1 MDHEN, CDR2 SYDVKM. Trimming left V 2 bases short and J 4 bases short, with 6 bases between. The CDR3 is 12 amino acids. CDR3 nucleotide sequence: TGTGCCAGCAGTTTAGGGGCGTACGAGCAGTACTTC. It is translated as CASSLGAYEQYF. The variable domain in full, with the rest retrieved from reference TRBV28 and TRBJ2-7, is DVKVTQSSRYLVKRTGEKVFLECVQDMDHENMFWYRQDPGLGLRLIYFSYDVKMKEKGDIPEGYSVSREKKERFSLILESASTNQTSMYLCASSLGAYEQYFGPGTRLTVT.

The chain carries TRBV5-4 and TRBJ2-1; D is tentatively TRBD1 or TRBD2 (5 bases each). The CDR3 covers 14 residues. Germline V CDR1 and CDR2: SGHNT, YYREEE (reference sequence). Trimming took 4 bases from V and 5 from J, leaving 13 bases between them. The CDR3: CASSMRGAHNEQFF. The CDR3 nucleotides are TGTGCCAGCAGCATGAGGGGAGCGCACAATGAGCAGTTCTTC. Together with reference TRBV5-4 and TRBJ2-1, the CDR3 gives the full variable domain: ETGVTQSPTHLIKTRGQQVTLRCSSQSGHNTVSWYQQALGQGPQFIFQYYREEENGRGNFPPRFSGLQFPNYSSELNVNALELDDSALYLCASSMRGAHNEQFFGPGTRLTVL.

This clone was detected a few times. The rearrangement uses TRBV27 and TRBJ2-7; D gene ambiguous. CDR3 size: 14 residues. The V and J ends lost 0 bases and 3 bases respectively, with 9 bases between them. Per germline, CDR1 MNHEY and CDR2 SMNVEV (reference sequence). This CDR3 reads CASSLSGSIYEQYF. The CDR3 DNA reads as TGTGCCAGCAGTTTATCCGGGTCCATCTACGAGCAGTACTTC.

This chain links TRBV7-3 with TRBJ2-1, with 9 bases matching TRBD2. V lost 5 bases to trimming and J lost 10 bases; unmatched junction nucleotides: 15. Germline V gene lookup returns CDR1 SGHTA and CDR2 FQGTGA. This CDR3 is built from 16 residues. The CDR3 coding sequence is TGTGCCAGCAGCCATCAAAGGACTAGCGAGAGCTTAGAGCAGTTCTTC. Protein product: CASSHQRTSESLEQFF. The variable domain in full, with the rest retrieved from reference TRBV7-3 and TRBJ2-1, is GAGVSQTPSNKVTEKGKYVELRCDPISGHTALYWYRQSLGQGPEFLIYFQGTGAADDSGLPNDRFFAVRPEGSVSTLKIQRTERGDSAVYLCASSHQRTSESLEQFFGPGTRLTVL.

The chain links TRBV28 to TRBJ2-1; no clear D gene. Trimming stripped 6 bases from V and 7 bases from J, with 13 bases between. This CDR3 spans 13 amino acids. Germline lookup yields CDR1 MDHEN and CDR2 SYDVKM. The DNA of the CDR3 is TGTGCCAGCAGCGCCGGGCTGAATAATGAGCAGTTCTTC. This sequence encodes CASSAGLNNEQFF.

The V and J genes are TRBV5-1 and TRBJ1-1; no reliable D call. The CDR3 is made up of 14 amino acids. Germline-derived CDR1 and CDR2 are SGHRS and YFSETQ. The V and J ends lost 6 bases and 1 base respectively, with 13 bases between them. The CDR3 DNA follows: TGCGCCAGCAACTGGGTCGCTGGGAACACTGAAGCTTTCTTT. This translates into CASNWVAGNTEAFF.